The 27 T cell receptor beta chains reported below all come from one sample, sequenced in a study of tumor T cells in aggressive B-cell lymphoma. The protocol was immunoSEQ multiplex PCR, while the TCRdb copy is restricted to in-frame clones and leaves out a portion. The data show approximately 12,000 clones, about 89% seen once. The sequencing input was tumor tissue. The source of these receptors is an adult with diffuse large B cell lymphoma.

The V gene is TRBV28, the J gene TRBJ1-6, with 7 positions matching TRBD1. CDR3 length: 15 residues. Trimming at V came to 6 bases and at J to 6 bases, leaving 8 bases not matched to a gene. Germline assignment: CDR1 MDHEN and CDR2 SYDVKM. In DNA, the CDR3 is TGTGCCAGCAGCCCTGGGGGGACAGTTAATTCACCCCTCCACTTT. Translating it yields CASSPGGTVNSPLHF. The entire variable domain, with the rest obtained from reference TRBV28 and TRBJ1-6, is as follows: DVKVTQSSRYLVKRTGEKVFLECVQDMDHENMFWYRQDPGLGLRLIYFSYDVKMKEKGDIPEGYSVSREKKERFSLILESASTNQTSMYLCASSPGGTVNSPLHFGNGTRLTVT.

This clone was detected once. This chain connects TRBV5-1 to TRBJ1-4; unclear D gene. Germline-derived CDR1 and CDR2 are SGHRS and YFSETQ. The CDR3 is 16 amino acids. V was shortened by 4 bases and J by 2 bases, with 15 bases between the two germline ends. In DNA form, the CDR3 reads TGCGCCAGCAGCGTAGGATTGGGGAGGACTAATGAAAAACTGTTTTTT. This translates into CASSVGLGRTNEKLFF.

The gene calls are TRBV6-5 and TRBJ2-5, with unresolved D. Germline V gene data show CDR1 as MNHEY and CDR2 as SVGAGI. CDR3 size: 14 residues. Trimming removed 3 bases at V and 11 bases at J, with 19 bases between. The CDR3 loop is CASSYGDFRGEQYF. CDR3 coding DNA: TGTGCCAGCAGTTATGGTGACTTCAGAGGAGAGCAGTACTTC.

V usage is TRBV6-6 and J usage is TRBJ1-3; no firm D call. Germline V gives CDR1 MNHNY, CDR2 SVGAGI (reference sequence). The CDR3 spans 13 residues. V was shortened by 3 bases and J by 7 bases, with 10 bases between the two germline ends. The CDR3 region has the DNA TGTGCCAGCAGTTATGGCGGGCCCAACACCATATATTTT. The encoded protein is CASSYGGPNTIYF.

The V call is TRBV28, the J call TRBJ1-5; D is unresolved. V was pared by 2 bases and J by 4 bases, with 9 bases between. CDR3 length: 14 residues. The V gene's germline CDR1 is MDHEN and CDR2 SYDVKM. For the CDR3, the DNA is TGTGCCAGCAGTTTACGCAGGTTGAATCAGCCCCAGCATTTT. Translating gives CASSLRRLNQPQHF.

This chain links TRBV6-5 with TRBJ2-2; D is ambiguous. There are 13 residues in the CDR3. Germline V gives CDR1 MNHEY, CDR2 SVGAGI. Trimming shortened V by 5 bases and J by 4 bases, and 8 bases separated the two germline ends. CDR3 sequence reads: CASSGYGTGELFF. CDR3 coding DNA: TGTGCCAGCAGTGGTTACGGCACCGGGGAGCTGTTTTTT.

The genes are TRBV27 and TRBJ1-2, with TRBD1 matching over 9 bases. Germline-derived CDR1 and CDR2 are MNHEY and SMNVEV (reference sequence). The V segment lost 5 bases and the J segment 3 bases; nucleotides outside the gene matches: 4. CDR3 length: 14 amino acids. The CDR3 reads CASSPTGGDYGYTF. CDR3 bases: TGTGCCAGCAGTCCGACAGGGGGGGACTATGGCTACACCTTC.

V is TRBV4-2 and J is TRBJ2-5; TRBD2 might be the D (6 bases). Germline CDR1 reads LGHNA; CDR2 reads YNFKEQ. The ends were cut back, 4 bases at V and 4 bases at J, with 19 bases in the middle. This CDR3 spans 16 amino acids. CDR3 nucleotides: TGTGCCAGCAGCCCCCTGGGGGGAGGAGTGGGAGAGACCCAGTACTTC. This sequence encodes CASSPLGGGVGETQYF.

This chain joins TRBV10-1 and TRBJ2-5; 9 bases agree with TRBD2. The CDR3 sequence is 15 residues long. Germline V gives CDR1 WNHNN, CDR2 SYGVQD (reference sequence). Unmatched junction bases numbered 3, after V lost 1 base and J lost 3 bases. CDR3 sequence: CASSEWASGEETQYF. As DNA, the CDR3 is TGCGCCAGCAGTGAGTGGGCTAGCGGGGAAGAGACCCAGTACTTC.

The genes are TRBV7-2 and TRBJ2-7; D gene ambiguous. Trimming pared 2 bases from V and 7 bases from J, leaving 9 bases between. This CDR3 contains 12 residues. Germline V gene data show CDR1 as SGHTA and CDR2 as FQGNSA. The CDR3 region is CASSLTAREQYF. The CDR3 DNA is TGTGCCAGCAGCTTAACTGCGAGGGAGCAGTACTTC.

The genes are TRBV7-9 and TRBJ2-7; D ambiguous. The CDR3 sequence is 13 residues long. Germline V CDR1 and CDR2: SEHNR, FQNEAQ (reference sequence). The germline V and J ends were trimmed by 5 bases and 2 bases, with 10 bases remaining between them. Here the CDR3 DNA reads TGTGCCAGCAGCCCGACGCGGACCTACGAGCAGTACTTC. Protein: CASSPTRTYEQYF.

The rearrangement links TRBV4-2 to TRBJ2-2; no clear D. V lost 1 base and J lost 6, with 6 bases in between. The CDR3 extends over 13 amino acids. Germline CDR1 reads LGHNA; CDR2 reads YNFKEQ. The DNA of the CDR3 is TGTGCCAGCAGCCAAGCGTCGGCCGGGGAGCTGTTTTTT. It encodes CASSQASAGELFF.

The chain carries TRBV11-1 and TRBJ2-3; D may be TRBD2 (6 bases). Per the germline V gene, CDR1 is SGHAT and CDR2 is FQDESV (reference sequence). This CDR3 is built from 15 residues. V was pared by 5 bases and J by 3 bases, with 15 bases between. The CDR3 region has the DNA TGTGCCAGCAGCCTACGGAGGGAGGTTACAGATACGCAGTATTTT. Protein sequence: CASSLRREVTDTQYF.

The DNA for the CDR3 is TGTGCCAGCAGGCTGACAGGGGTAGGGACCCAGTACTTC. Its protein product is CASRLTGVGTQYF. The rearrangement uses TRBV14 and TRBJ2-5, with TRBD1 identical over 8 bases. This CDR3 is 13 amino acids long. V gave up 6 bases and J gave up 7 bases; unmatched junction bases: 7. Per the germline V gene, CDR1 is SGHDN and CDR2 is FVKESK.

The chain links TRBV20-1 to TRBJ1-5; D not resolved. Germline assignment: CDR1 DFQATT and CDR2 SNEGSKA (reference sequence). V was pared by 3 bases and J by 5 bases, with 5 bases between. CDR3 size: 11 residues. The CDR3 nucleotides are TGCAGTGCTAGCCCTGATCAGCCCCAGCATTTT. As protein: CSASPDQPQHF.

This clone was seen more than once but under ten times. The rearrangement links TRBV28 to TRBJ1-1; 9 nucleotides match TRBD1. The CDR3 is made up of 14 amino acids. Germline V gene data show CDR1 as MDHEN and CDR2 as SYDVKM. J lost 2 bases, V lost 6 bases, and 4 bases had no gene match. CDR3 nucleotide sequence: TGTGCCAGCAGCTGGGGACAGGGAAACACTGAAGCTTTCTTT. As protein: CASSWGQGNTEAFF.

The CDR3 DNA is TGTGCCAGCAGCTTAACAGCGGGAGTAGAGGAGCAGTACTTC. Residues: CASSLTAGVEEQYF. The V call is TRBV7-2, the J call TRBJ2-7; 8 bases align to TRBD2. After removal of 2 bases from V and 7 bases from J, the junction contained 7 bases not matched to a gene. CDR1 is SGHTA, CDR2 FQGNSA, per germline. The length of the CDR3 is 14 residues.

A note on this clone: Distinct nucleotide sequences in the sample also encode this CDR3. The chain uses TRBV7-9 and TRBJ2-3; a weak D match, TRBD2 (6 bases). Trimming removed 3 bases at V and 0 bases at J, with 7 bases between. The CDR3 consists of 14 residues. CDR1 SEHNR and CDR2 FQNEAQ come from the germline V gene (reference sequence). Written as DNA, the CDR3 is TGTGCCAGCAGCTTCGGGACTAGCACAGATACGCAGTATTTT. Protein product: CASSFGTSTDTQYF.

The V call is TRBV4-3, the J call TRBJ1-2; D might be TRBD1 (6 bases). This CDR3 region has 16 residues. CDR1 is LGHNA, CDR2 YSLEER, per germline. V lost 4 bases and J lost 0, with 15 bases in between. Here the CDR3 reads CASSPQQGQANYGYTF. In DNA form, the CDR3 reads TGCGCCAGCAGCCCTCAACAGGGCCAAGCTAACTATGGCTACACCTTC.

The chain has TRBV18 and TRBJ2-6, with 11 bases identical to TRBD1. The CDR3 loop spans 19 amino acids. The V gene end was trimmed by 2 bases and the J gene end by 0 bases; junction bases not matched to a gene: 6. CDR1 KGHSH and CDR2 LQKENI come from the germline V gene. The CDR3 sequence is CASSPVFGTGGSGANVLTF. The CDR3 region has the DNA TGTGCCAGCTCACCAGTATTCGGGACAGGGGGCTCTGGGGCCAACGTCCTGACTTTC.

The chain is built from TRBV27 and TRBJ2-3, with 7 bases identical to TRBD2. V was clipped by 8 bases and J by 1 base; unmatched bases: 12. CDR3 length: 16 amino acids. Per the germline V gene, CDR1 is MNHEY and CDR2 is SMNVEV (reference sequence). The DNA of the CDR3 is TGTGCCAGCGGGGAAGCGGGATTATTTGGCACAGATACGCAGTATTTT. Protein sequence: CASGEAGLFGTDTQYF.

The rearrangement uses TRBV27 and TRBJ2-2; unclear D gene. V gave up 3 bases and J gave up 6 bases, with 14 bases separating them. Germline CDR1 and CDR2: MNHEY and SMNVEV (reference sequence). The CDR3 runs 15 residues. Here the CDR3 reads CASSLYYRGAGELFF. Here the CDR3 DNA reads TGTGCCAGCAGTTTGTACTATAGAGGTGCCGGGGAGCTGTTTTTT.

The chain is built from TRBV2 and TRBJ2-7; 7 positions agree with TRBD1. Trimming removed 7 bases from V and 3 bases from J; junction bases left unmatched: 6. Per germline, CDR1 SNHLY and CDR2 FYNNEI. The CDR3 has 13 residues. CDR3 sequence reads: CASIPGTDYEQYF. In DNA form, the CDR3 reads TGTGCCAGCATTCCGGGGACAGACTACGAGCAGTACTTC. Based on the CDR3 plus reference TRBV2 and TRBJ2-7, the full variable domain is EPEVTQTPSHQVTQMGQEVILRCVPISNHLYFYWYRQILGQKVEFLVSFYNNEISEKSEIFDDQFSVERPDGSNFTLKIRSTKLEDSAMYFCASIPGTDYEQYFGPGTRLTVT.

The J gene is TRBJ1-1, the V gene TRBV5-4; D gene unclear. Germline loops: CDR1 SGHNT, CDR2 YYREEE (reference sequence). This CDR3 is built from 13 residues. V lost 3 bases, J lost 2 bases, and 8 bases lay in between. CDR3 DNA: TGTGCCAGCAGCTCTAAACCCAACACTGAAGCTTTCTTT. It yields the protein CASSSKPNTEAFF.

The chain links TRBV4-1 to TRBJ2-3, with a weak D call TRBD1 (5 bases). Trimming removed 0 bases from V and 2 bases from J, with 12 bases in between. CDR1 and CDR2 (germline): MGHRA, YSYEKL. The CDR3 runs to 16 residues. Here the CDR3 reads CASSQDPLGHTDTQYF. DNA for the CDR3: TGCGCCAGCAGCCAAGATCCCCTTGGACACACAGATACGCAGTATTTT.

The V and J genes are TRBV7-2 and TRBJ1-2; D unresolved. The germline V gene encodes CDR1 SGHTA and CDR2 FQGNSA. V lost 5 bases, J lost 4 bases, and 14 bases lay in between. This CDR3 region has 14 residues. For the CDR3, the DNA is TGTGCCAGCAGCCCTAGGATCAATGGCTATGGCTACACCTTC. Translation gives CASSPRINGYGYTF.

V usage is TRBV10-2 and J usage is TRBJ2-1; 8 bases agree with TRBD2. The J segment lost 4 bases and the V segment lost 5 bases, leaving 7 bases of the junction unmatched. Germline values: CDR1 WSHSY, CDR2 SAAADI. This CDR3 has 15 residues. CDR3 region: CASSREREKYNEQFF. In nucleotides, the CDR3 is TGCGCCAGCAGTCGCGAGCGGGAGAAATACAATGAGCAGTTCTTC.